The source of this T cell receptor beta chain is a study of cytotoxic CD8 clonotypes in ibrutinib-treated CLL. For the study at large: Treatment had run for a median approximately eleven months, range 6 to 36, when response samples were taken.

Findings of the study overall: Rare overall, public clonotypes shrank or held steady under therapy.

Depth targeted 1 in 200,000 to 1 in 1 million T cells, averaging roughly 9.3x coverage per clonotype. Assay: immunoSEQ multiplex PCR; the TCRdb copy retains only in-frame clones and omits some. The sample lists some 200,000 clones; just over 70% were seen once. A word on this clone: Its matching antigen is unknown.

TCR beta libraries used about 2 micrograms of genomic DNA from cryopreserved PBMCs. The CDR3 consists of 16 residues. Losses at the gene ends were 4 bases for V and 8 bases for J; bases not matched to a gene: 8. Germline CDR1 and CDR2: SGDLS and YYNGEE. The chain carries TRBV9 and TRBJ2-3, with 15 bases matching TRBD2. The clonotype originates from a human donor with chronic lymphocytic leukemia. This sample comprised PBMCs, obtained after 12 months of ibrutinib treatment. CDR3 sequence: CASSPGTSGGRLTQYF. The DNA for the CDR3 is TGTGCCAGCAGCCCAGGGACTAGCGGGGGGAGACTTACGCAGTATTTT.